This passage covers 21 T cell receptor beta chains from one sample sequenced in a study of PD-L1 blockade in urothelial cancer. Sequencing used immunoSEQ multiplex PCR; TCRdb keeps in-frame clones, though not all of them. The sample shows tens of thousands of clones, about 85% of them seen only once. Sequencing was performed on PBMCs, taken around atezolizumab (anti-PD-L1) treatment. The receptors derive from a man between 60 and 75 years old with urothelial cancer.

The chain uses TRBV6-5 and TRBJ2-7, with TRBD2 identical over 10 bases. This CDR3 is 15 amino acids long. Germline V gives CDR1 MNHEY, CDR2 SVGAGI. V lost 4 bases, J lost 2 bases, and 5 bases stayed unmatched. CDR3 loop: CASSLGLAATYEQYF. The CDR3, as DNA: TGTGCCAGCAGTTTAGGACTAGCGGCTACCTACGAGCAGTACTTC.

The chain is built from TRBV5-1 and TRBJ2-1; 9 bases map to TRBD2. V lost 4 bases, J lost 3 bases, and 5 bases stayed unmatched. The CDR3 is 15 amino acids. Germline V CDR1 and CDR2: SGHRS, YFSETQ. The CDR3 sequence is CASSRGAGGYNEQFF. In DNA form, the CDR3 reads TGCGCCAGCAGCCGGGGAGCGGGGGGCTACAATGAGCAGTTCTTC.

The rearrangement joins TRBV28 to TRBJ2-7, with 7 bases aligning to TRBD1. The J segment lost 0 bases and the V segment lost 1 base, leaving 12 bases of the junction unmatched. Germline loops: CDR1 MDHEN, CDR2 SYDVKM. The CDR3 has 18 amino acids. DNA for the CDR3: TGTGCCAGCAGTTTATCTTTGGGGCCGGGACAGAGCTCCTACGAGCAGTACTTC. Translated: CASSLSLGPGQSSYEQYF.

The V call is TRBV7-9, the J call TRBJ2-5; maybe TRBD1 (5 bases). The CDR3 is made up of 14 amino acids. The V end lost 5 bases, the J end lost 4 bases, and 14 bases lay between the germline ends. Germline CDR1 SEHNR, CDR2 FQNEAQ (reference sequence). The CDR3 region has the DNA TGTGCCAGCAGCCAACCGTGGCAGGGAGAGACCCAGTACTTC. Its translation is CASSQPWQGETQYF. Filled out from reference TRBV7-9 and TRBJ2-5, the complete variable domain reads DTGVSQNPRHKITKRGQNVTFRCDPISEHNRLYWYRQTLGQGPEFLTYFQNEAQLEKSRLLSDRFSAERPKGSFSTLEIQRTEQGDSAMYLCASSQPWQGETQYFGPGTRLLVL.

The rearrangement joins TRBV5-6 to TRBJ2-7; D possibly corresponds to TRBD1 (5 bases). The CDR3 spans 13 residues. Germline values: CDR1 SGHDT, CDR2 YYEEEE. V lost 2 bases, J lost 3 bases, and 9 bases lay in between. CDR3 coding DNA: TGTGCCAGCAGCTTTCCCGACAGCTACGAGCAGTACTTC. It yields the protein CASSFPDSYEQYF.

The J gene is TRBJ2-5, the V gene TRBV29-1; 8 nucleotides line up with TRBD1. V lost 6 bases, J lost 4 bases, and 10 bases stayed unmatched. Germline lookup yields CDR1 SQVTM and CDR2 ANQGSEA. This CDR3 spans 14 amino acids. CDR3 in amino acids: CSVERTGLTETQYF. The CDR3 DNA is TGCAGCGTGGAAAGGACAGGGTTGACAGAGACCCAGTACTTC.

The chain employs TRBV19 and TRBJ2-6; a weak D match, TRBD2 (5 bases). Trimming cost V 5 bases and J 2 bases, with 13 bases left between them. Germline assignment: CDR1 LNHDA and CDR2 SQIVND (reference sequence). The CDR3 is 16 residues long. DNA of the CDR3: TGTGCCAGTAGTTCGAGGGAAAGGGCTGGGGCCAACGTCCTGACTTTC. Translating it yields CASSSRERAGANVLTF.

As DNA, the CDR3 is TGTGTCTGGTCAGGGTTCAACACCGGGGAGCTGTTTTTT. This encodes CVWSGFNTGELFF. The chain links TRBV7-9 to TRBJ2-2, with D perhaps matching TRBD1 (5 bases). Germline CDR1 SEHNR, CDR2 FQNEAQ (reference sequence). This CDR3 region has 13 residues.

This chain uses TRBV5-1 with TRBJ1-2; 8 bases fit TRBD1. CDR3 length: 14 residues. J lost 3 bases, V lost 4 bases, and 5 bases had no gene match. Germline CDR1 reads SGHRS; CDR2 reads YFSETQ. CDR3 protein: CASSIATGDYGYTF. For the CDR3, the DNA is TGCGCCAGCAGCATAGCGACAGGGGACTATGGCTACACCTTC.

For this clone: One end of the junction varies from germline; a read error may be responsible. The chain recombines TRBV7-7 with TRBJ2-5, with D possibly TRBD2 on 5 matching bases. Looked up from germline, CDR1 is SSHAT and CDR2 is FNYEAQ (reference sequence). The CDR3 covers 13 residues. The CDR3 sequence is CASSLNGLETQYF. In DNA, the CDR3 is TGTGCTAGCAGCTTAAATGGACTGGAGACCCAGTACTTC.

The chain employs TRBV10-3 and TRBJ2-5; 12 nucleotides agree with TRBD1. The CDR3 covers 13 residues. Trimming at V came to 10 bases and at J to 4 bases, leaving 4 bases not matched to a gene. The germline gives CDR1 ENHRY, CDR2 SYGVKD. This CDR3 reads CATGDRGRETQYF. The CDR3 nucleotides read TGTGCCACAGGGGACAGGGGGCGAGAGACCCAGTACTTC.

The chain has TRBV12-5 and TRBJ1-2; 7 bases align to TRBD1. The CDR3 sequence is 14 residues long. Germline CDR1 reads LGHNT; CDR2 reads FRNRAP. The V gene end was trimmed by 3 bases and the J gene end by 3 bases; junction bases not matched to a gene: 4. CDR3 bases: TGTGCTAGTGGTTTCGCCGGGACAGACTATGGCTACACCTTC. Translated, it gives CASGFAGTDYGYTF.

The sample holds a few counts of this clone. The rearrangement links TRBV29-1 to TRBJ1-2, with unresolved D. Germline V CDR1 and CDR2: SQVTM, ANQGSEA. The CDR3 contains 12 residues. Trimming cost V 2 bases and J 4 bases, with 8 bases left between them. The CDR3 DNA follows: TGCAGCGTTGAACAGTACAGCTATGGCTACACCTTC. Its translation is CSVEQYSYGYTF.

The rearrangement joins TRBV10-2 to TRBJ2-7, with D perhaps matching TRBD1 (6 bases). The CDR3 is 15 residues long. Germline values: CDR1 WSHSY, CDR2 SAAADI. V was cut by 5 bases and J by 1 base, with 15 bases left in between. This chain's CDR3 is CASSLGATLSYEQYF. The DNA for the CDR3 is TGCGCCAGCAGTCTGGGGGCGACCCTTTCCTACGAGCAGTACTTC.

This clone was observed once. The chain employs TRBV5-1 and TRBJ1-4; D may be TRBD1 (5 bases). CDR1 and CDR2 from the germline V gene are SGHRS and YFSETQ. V lost 5 bases and J lost 7, with 9 bases in between. The CDR3 runs 12 residues. CDR3 sequence reads: CASRDRFEKLFF. CDR3 DNA sequence: TGCGCCAGCAGAGACAGATTTGAAAAACTGTTTTTT. Supplemented by reference TRBV5-1 and TRBJ1-4, the full variable domain reads KAGVTQTPRYLIKTRGQQVTLSCSPISGHRSVSWYQQTPGQGLQFLFEYFSETQRNKGNFPGRFSGRQFSNSRSEMNVSTLELGDSALYLCASRDRFEKLFFGSGTQLSVL.

This clone was observed once. The V call is TRBV7-9, the J call TRBJ2-5, with 7 bases identical to TRBD1. V lost 5 bases to trimming and J lost 7 bases; unmatched junction nucleotides: 7. The CDR3 has 13 residues. In germline, CDR1 is SEHNR, CDR2 FQNEAQ (reference sequence). CDR3 sequence (DNA): TGTGCCAGCAGCGTGGGACAGTTTGGGACCCAGTACTTC. The encoded protein is CASSVGQFGTQYF.

CDR3 bases: TGTGCCTGGAGTCAAACCACTCAGGGTCCCACTGAAGCTTTCTTT. Residues: CAWSQTTQGPTEAFF. The chain recombines TRBV30 with TRBJ1-1; D might be TRBD1 (5 bases). The CDR3 runs 15 residues. Germline CDR1 is GTSNPN and CDR2 is SVGIG (reference sequence). The V end was cut by 2 bases, the J end by 4 bases, with 17 bases between.

The chain links TRBV30 to TRBJ2-3, with TRBD1 identical over 10 bases. Germline CDR1 GTSNPN, CDR2 SVGIG (reference sequence). V shed 4 bases and J 3 bases; nucleotides not matched to a gene: 4. This CDR3 spans 14 amino acids. The CDR3 region is CAWTRTGGTDTQYF. The CDR3 DNA follows: TGTGCCTGGACCAGGACAGGGGGAACAGATACGCAGTATTTT.

This clone appeared a single time. The CDR3 DNA sequence: TGTGCCAGCAGAACCTCACAGGGTTTCTATGGCTACACCTTC. It specifies CASRTSQGFYGYTF. V gene TRBV28 combines with J gene TRBJ1-2; D may be TRBD1 (6 bases). The V end lost 6 bases, the J end lost 4 bases, and 15 bases lay between the germline ends. Germline-derived CDR1 and CDR2 are MDHEN and SYDVKM. The CDR3 is made up of 14 amino acids.

The chain joins TRBV19 to TRBJ2-3, with D possibly TRBD2 on 5 matching bases. V dropped 4 bases and J dropped 2 bases, with 16 bases sitting between them. Germline assignment: CDR1 LNHDA and CDR2 SQIVND (reference sequence). The CDR3 length is 16 residues. CDR3 DNA: TGTGCCAGTAGTAGCGTCCCCGGGGAGACCACAGATACGCAGTATTTT. Translated, it gives CASSSVPGETTDTQYF.

The chain is built from TRBV9 and TRBJ2-3, with D possibly matching TRBD2 (6 bases). In germline, CDR1 is SGDLS, CDR2 YYNGEE. With 3 bases removed from V and 5 bases from J, the gap between germline ends came to 10 bases. The length of the CDR3 is 13 residues. This CDR3 reads CASSGGVGDTQYF. CDR3 nucleotide sequence: TGTGCCAGCAGCGGGGGGGTTGGAGATACGCAGTATTTT.